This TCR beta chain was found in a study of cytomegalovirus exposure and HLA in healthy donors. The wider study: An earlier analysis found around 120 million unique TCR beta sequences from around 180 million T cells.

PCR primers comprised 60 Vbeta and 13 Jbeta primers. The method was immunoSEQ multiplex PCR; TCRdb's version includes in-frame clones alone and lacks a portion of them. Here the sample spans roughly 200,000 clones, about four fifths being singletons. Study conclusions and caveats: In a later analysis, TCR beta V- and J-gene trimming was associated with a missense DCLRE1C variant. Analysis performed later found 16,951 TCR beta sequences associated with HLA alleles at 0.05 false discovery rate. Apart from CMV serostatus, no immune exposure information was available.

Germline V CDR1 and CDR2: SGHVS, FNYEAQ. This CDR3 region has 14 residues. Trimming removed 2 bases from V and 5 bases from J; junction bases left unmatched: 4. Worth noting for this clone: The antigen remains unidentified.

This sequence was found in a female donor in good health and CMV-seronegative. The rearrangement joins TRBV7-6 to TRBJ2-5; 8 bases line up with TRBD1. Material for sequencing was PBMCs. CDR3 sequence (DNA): TGTGCCAGCAGCTTACAGGGGGCCGGGGAGACCCAGTACTTC. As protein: CASSLQGAGETQYF.